Here is one T cell receptor beta chain with its context. Its antigen remains unknown. These data originate in a study of beta chain features in type 1 diabetes. CDR3 length: 20 residues. Trimming removed 0 bases from V and 0 bases from J; junction bases left unmatched: 12. The germline V gene encodes CDR1 SGDLS and CDR2 YYNGEE. Purities in excess of 95% were seen in all sorted populations. Every isolated RNA sample was fully reverse transcribed, so sequencing captured expressed TCRB transcripts. Assay: immunoSEQ multiplex PCR; the TCRdb copy retains only in-frame clones and omits some. Of hundreds of thousands of clones in the sample, about 14% are singletons; the top ten hold less than 0.04%. Study-level findings and limits: The question of HLA type influencing TCRB rearrangement was one that remained unresolved here. At VDJ recombination sites, type 1 diabetes patients had fewer insertions and more deleted nucleotides. Across all four CD4+ subsets, people with type 1 diabetes showed modestly shorter TCRB CDR3s. For patients, the naive, central memory and Treg TCRB repertoires appeared more alike than for healthy donors.

The V and J genes are TRBV9 and TRBJ2-3, with TRBD2 matching 11 bases. This clonotype was sampled from a man younger than 30 with type 1 diabetes. The sequencing sample was made of naive CD4+ T cells from blood. The CDR3 region has the DNA TGTGCCAGCAGCGTAGAAGGTTTCCTAGCGGGAGGAGCTAGCACAGATACGCAGTATTTT. Translated, it gives CASSVEGFLAGGASTDTQYF.